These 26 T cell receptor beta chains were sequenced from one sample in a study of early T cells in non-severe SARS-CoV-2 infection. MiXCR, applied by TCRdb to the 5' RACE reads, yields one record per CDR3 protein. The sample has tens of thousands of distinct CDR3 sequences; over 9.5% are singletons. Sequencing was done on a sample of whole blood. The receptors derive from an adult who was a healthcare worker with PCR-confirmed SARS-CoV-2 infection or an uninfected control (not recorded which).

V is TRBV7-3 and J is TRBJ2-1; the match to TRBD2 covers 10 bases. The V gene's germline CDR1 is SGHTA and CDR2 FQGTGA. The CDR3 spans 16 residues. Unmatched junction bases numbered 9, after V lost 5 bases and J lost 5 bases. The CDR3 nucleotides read TGTGCCAGCAGCACCAATACGGGACTAGCGAACAATGAGCAGTTCTTC. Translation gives CASSTNTGLANNEQFF. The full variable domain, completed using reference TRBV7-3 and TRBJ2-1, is GAGVSQTPSNKVTEKGKYVELRCDPISGHTALYWYRQSLGQGPEFLIYFQGTGAADDSGLPNDRFFAVRPEGSVSTLKIQRTERGDSAVYLCASSTNTGLANNEQFFGPGTRLTVL.

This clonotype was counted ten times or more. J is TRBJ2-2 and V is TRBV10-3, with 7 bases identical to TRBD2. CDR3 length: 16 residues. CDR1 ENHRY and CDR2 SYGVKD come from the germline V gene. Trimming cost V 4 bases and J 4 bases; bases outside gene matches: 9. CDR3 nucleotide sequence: TGTGCCATCAGTGGAAGGGGAGGGCCCAGCACCGGGGAGCTGTTTTTT. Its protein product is CAISGRGGPSTGELFF.

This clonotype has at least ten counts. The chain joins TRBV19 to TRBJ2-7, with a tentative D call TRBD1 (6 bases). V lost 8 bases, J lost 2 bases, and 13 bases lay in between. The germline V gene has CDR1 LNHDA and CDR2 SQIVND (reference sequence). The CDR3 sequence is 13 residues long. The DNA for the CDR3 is TGTGCCAGTTCCCCGGACAGAACCTACGAGCAGTACTTC. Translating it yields CASSPDRTYEQYF.

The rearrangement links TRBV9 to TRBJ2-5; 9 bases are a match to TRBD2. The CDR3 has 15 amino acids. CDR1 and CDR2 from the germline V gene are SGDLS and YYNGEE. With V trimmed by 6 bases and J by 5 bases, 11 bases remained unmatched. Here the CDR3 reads CASNSRGRGMETQYF. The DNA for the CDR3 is TGTGCCAGCAACTCGCGCGGGAGGGGGATGGAGACCCAGTACTTC.

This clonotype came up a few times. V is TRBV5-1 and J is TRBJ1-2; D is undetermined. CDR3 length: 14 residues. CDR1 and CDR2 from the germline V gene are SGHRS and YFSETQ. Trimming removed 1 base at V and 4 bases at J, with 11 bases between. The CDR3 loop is CASSLLQTGYGYTF. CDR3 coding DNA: TGCGCCAGCAGCTTGCTACAAACCGGCTATGGCTACACCTTC. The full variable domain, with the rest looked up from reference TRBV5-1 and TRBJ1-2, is KAGVTQTPRYLIKTRGQQVTLSCSPISGHRSVSWYQQTPGQGLQFLFEYFSETQRNKGNFPGRFSGRQFSNSRSEMNVSTLELGDSALYLCASSLLQTGYGYTFGSGTRLTVV.

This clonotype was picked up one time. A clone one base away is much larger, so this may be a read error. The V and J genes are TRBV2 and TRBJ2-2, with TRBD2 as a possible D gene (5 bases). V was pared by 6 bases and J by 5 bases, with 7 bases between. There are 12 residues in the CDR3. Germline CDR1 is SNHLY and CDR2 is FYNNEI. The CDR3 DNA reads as TGTGCCAGCAGCCGGGGTACCGGGGAGCTGTTTTTT. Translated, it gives CASSRGTGELFF.

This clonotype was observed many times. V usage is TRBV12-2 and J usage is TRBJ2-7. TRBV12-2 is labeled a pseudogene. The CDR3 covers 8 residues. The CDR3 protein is CASRLPDF. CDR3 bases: TGTGCAAGTCGCTTGCCAGATTTC.

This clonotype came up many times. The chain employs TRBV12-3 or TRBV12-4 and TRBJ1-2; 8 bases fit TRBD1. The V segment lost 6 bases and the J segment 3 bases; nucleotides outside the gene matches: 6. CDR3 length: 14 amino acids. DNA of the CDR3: TGTGCCAGCAGAAGACAGGGGATCGACTATGGCTACACCTTC. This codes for CASRRQGIDYGYTF.

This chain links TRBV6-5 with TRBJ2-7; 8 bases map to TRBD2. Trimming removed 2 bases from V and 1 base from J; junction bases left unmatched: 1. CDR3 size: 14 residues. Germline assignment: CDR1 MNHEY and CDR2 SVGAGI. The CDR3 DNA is TGTGCCAGCAGTTACGGACTAGCTTCCTACGAGCAGTACTTC. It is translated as CASSYGLASYEQYF.

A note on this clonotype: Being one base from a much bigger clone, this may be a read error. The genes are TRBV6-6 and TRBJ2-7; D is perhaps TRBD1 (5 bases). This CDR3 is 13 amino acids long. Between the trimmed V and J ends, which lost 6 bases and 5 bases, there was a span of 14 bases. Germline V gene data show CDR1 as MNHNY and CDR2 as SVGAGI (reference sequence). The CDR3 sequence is CASSSVMDNEQYF. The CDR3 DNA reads TGTGCCAGCAGCTCGGTCATGGACAACGAGCAGTACTTC.

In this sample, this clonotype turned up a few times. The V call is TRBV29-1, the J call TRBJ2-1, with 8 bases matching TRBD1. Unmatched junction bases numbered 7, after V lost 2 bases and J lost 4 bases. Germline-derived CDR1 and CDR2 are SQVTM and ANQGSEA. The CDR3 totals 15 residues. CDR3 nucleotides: TGCAGCGTTGAAAGGGGAACAGGGGGGTACAATGAGCAGTTCTTC. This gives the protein CSVERGTGGYNEQFF.

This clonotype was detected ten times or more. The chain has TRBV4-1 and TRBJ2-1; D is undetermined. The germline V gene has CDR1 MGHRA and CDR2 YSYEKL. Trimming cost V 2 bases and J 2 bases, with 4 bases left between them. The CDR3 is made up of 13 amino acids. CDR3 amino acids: CASSQRAYNEQFF. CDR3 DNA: TGCGCCAGCAGCCAACGGGCCTACAATGAGCAGTTCTTC.

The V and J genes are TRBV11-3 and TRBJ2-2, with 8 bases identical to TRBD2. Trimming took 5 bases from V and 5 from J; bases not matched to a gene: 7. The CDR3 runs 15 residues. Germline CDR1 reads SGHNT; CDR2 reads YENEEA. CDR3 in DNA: TGTGCCAGCAGCCAAGCGGGAGTGGGTACCGGGGAGCTGTTTTTT. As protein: CASSQAGVGTGELFF.

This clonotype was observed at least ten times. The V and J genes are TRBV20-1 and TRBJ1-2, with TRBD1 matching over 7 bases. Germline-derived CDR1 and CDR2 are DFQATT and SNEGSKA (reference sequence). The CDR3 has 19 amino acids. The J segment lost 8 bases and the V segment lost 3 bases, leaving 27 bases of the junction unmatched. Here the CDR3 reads CSASDRDSWKSSYFGGYTF. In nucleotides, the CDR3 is TGCAGTGCTAGTGACCGGGACAGCTGGAAAAGTAGTTATTTCGGAGGCTACACCTTC.

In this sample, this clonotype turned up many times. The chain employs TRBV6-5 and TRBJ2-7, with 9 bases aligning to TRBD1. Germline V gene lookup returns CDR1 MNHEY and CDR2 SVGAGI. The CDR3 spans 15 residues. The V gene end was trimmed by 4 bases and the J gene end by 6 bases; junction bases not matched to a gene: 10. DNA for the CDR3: TGTGCCAGCAGTTCGGGGGGACAGGGCCTGGGCGAGCAGTACTTC. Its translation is CASSSGGQGLGEQYF.

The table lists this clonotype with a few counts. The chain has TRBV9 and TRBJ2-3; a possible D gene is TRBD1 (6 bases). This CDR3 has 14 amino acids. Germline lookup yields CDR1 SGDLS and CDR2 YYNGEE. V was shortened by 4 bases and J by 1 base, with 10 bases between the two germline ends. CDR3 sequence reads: CASSNAGGTDTQYF. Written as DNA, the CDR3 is TGTGCCAGCAGCAACGCAGGGGGCACAGATACGCAGTATTTT.

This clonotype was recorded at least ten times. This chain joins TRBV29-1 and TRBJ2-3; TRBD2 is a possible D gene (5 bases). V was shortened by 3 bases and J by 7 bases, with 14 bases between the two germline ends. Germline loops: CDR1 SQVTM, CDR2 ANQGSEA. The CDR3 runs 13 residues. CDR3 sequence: CSVDGVHGNTQYF. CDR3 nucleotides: TGCAGCGTTGATGGGGTCCACGGGAATACGCAGTATTTT.

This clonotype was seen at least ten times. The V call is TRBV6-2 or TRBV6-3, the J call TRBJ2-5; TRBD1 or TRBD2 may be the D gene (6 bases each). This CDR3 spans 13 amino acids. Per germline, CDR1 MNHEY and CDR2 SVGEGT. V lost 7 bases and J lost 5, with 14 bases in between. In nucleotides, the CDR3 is TGTGCCAGCATTAACGGGGGCTCGGAGACCCAGTACTTC. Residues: CASINGGSETQYF.

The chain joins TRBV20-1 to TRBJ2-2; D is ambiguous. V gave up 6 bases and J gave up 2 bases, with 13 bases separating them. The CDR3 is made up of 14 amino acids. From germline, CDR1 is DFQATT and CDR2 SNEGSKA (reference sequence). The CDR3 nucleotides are TGCAGTGCCCAGTCGGGCGGTAACACCGGGGAGCTGTTTTTT. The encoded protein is CSAQSGGNTGELFF.

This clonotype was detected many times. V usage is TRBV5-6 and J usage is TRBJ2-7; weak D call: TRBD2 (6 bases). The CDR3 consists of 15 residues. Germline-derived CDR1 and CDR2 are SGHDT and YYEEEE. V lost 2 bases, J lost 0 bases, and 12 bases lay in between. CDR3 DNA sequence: TGTGCCAGCAGCTTCGCAGGGACTCTCTCCTACGAGCAGTACTTC. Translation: CASSFAGTLSYEQYF.

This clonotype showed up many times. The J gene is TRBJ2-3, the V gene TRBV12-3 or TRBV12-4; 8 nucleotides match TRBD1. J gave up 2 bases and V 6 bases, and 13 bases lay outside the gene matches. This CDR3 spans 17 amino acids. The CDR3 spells CASSPPRAGGITDTQYF. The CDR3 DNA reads TGTGCCAGCAGCCCTCCCCGGGCAGGGGGCATCACAGATACGCAGTATTTT.

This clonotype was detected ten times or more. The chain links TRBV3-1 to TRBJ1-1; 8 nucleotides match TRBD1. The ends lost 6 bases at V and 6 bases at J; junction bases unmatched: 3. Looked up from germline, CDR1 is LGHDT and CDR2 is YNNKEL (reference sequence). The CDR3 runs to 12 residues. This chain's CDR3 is CASSHRGAEAFF. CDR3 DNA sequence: TGTGCCAGCAGTCACAGGGGGGCTGAAGCTTTCTTT. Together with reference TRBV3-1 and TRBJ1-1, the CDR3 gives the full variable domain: DTAVSQTPKYLVTQMGNDKSIKCEQNLGHDTMYWYKQDSKKFLKIMFSYNNKELIINETVPNRFSPKSPDKAHLNLHINSLELGDSAVYFCASSHRGAEAFFGQGTRLTVV.

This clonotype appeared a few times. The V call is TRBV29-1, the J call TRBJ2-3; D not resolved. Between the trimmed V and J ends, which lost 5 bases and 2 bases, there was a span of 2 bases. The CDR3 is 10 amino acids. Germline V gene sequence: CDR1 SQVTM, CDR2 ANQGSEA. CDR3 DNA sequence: TGCAGCGTTTTCACAGATACGCAGTATTTT. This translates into CSVFTDTQYF.

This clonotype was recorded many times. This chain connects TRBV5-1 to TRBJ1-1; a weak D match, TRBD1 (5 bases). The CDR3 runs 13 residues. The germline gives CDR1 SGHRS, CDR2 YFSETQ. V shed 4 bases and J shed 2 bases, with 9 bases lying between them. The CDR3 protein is CASSRDPNTEAFF. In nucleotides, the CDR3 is TGCGCCAGCAGCCGGGACCCCAACACTGAAGCTTTCTTT.

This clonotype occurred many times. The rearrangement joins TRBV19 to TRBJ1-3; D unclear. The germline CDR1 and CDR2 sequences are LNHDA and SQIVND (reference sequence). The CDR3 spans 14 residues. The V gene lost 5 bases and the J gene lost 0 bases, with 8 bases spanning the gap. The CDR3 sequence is CASSAESSGNTIYF. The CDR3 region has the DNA TGTGCCAGTAGTGCAGAAAGCTCTGGAAACACCATATATTTT. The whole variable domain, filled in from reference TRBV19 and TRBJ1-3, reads DGGITQSPKYLFRKEGQNVTLSCEQNLNHDAMYWYRQDPGQGLRLIYYSQIVNDFQKGDIAEGYSVSREKKESFPLTVTSAQKNPTAFYLCASSAESSGNTIYFGEGSWLTVV.

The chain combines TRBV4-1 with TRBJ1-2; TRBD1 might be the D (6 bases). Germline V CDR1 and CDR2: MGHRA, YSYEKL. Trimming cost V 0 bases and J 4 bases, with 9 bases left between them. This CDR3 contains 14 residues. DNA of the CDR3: TGCGCCAGCAGCCAAGAGGGACATCGCTATGGCTACACCTTC. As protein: CASSQEGHRYGYTF.